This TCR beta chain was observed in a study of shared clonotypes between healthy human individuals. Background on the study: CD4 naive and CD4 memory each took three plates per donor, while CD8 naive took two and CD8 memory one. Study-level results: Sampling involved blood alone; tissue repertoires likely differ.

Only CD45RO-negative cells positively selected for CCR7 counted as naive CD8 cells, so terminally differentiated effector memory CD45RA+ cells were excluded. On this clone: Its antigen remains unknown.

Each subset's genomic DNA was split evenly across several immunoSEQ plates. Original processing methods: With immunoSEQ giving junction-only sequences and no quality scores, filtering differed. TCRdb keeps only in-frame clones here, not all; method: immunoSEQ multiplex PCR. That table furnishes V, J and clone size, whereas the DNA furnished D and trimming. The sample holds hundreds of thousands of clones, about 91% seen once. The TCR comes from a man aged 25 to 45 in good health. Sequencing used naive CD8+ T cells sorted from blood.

This CDR3 reads CAISDQGTEQPQHF. CDR3 sequence (DNA): TGTGCCATCAGTGATCAGGGCACGGAACAGCCCCAGCATTTT. V usage is TRBV10-3 and J usage is TRBJ1-5; TRBD1 is a possible D gene (5 bases). The germline V gene has CDR1 ENHRY and CDR2 SYGVKD. The V end lost 3 bases, the J end lost 7 bases, and 13 bases lay between the germline ends. The CDR3 covers 14 residues.